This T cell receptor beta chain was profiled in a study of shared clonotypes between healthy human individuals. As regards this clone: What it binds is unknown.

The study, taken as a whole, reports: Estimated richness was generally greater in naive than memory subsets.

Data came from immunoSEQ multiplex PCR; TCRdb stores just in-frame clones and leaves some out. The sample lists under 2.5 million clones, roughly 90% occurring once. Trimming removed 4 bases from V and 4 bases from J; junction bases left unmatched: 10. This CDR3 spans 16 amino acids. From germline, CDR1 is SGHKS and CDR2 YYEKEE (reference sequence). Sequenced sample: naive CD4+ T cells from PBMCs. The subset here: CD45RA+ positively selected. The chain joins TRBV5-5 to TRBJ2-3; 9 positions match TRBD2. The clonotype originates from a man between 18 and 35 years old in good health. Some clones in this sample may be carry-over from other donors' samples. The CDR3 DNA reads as TGTGCCAGCAGCCTTTCAGGGACTAGCTCAGCAGATACGCAGTATTTT. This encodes CASSLSGTSSADTQYF.